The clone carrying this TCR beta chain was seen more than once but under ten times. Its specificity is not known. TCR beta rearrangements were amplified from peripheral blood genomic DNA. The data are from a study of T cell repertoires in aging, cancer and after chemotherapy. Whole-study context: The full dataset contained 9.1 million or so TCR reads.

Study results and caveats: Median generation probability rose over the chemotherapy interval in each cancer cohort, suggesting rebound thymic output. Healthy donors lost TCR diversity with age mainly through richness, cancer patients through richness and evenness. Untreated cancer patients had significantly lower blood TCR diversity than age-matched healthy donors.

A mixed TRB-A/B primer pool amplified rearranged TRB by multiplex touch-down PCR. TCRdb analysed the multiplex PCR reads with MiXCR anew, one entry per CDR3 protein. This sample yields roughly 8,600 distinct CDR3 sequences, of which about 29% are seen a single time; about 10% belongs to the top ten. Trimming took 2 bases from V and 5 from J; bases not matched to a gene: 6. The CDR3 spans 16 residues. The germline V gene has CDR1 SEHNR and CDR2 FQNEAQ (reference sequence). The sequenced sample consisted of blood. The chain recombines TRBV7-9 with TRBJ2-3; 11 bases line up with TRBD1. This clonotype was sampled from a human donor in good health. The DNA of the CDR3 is TGTGCCAGCAGCTTACTCGGGACAGGGGGAGGAGATACGCAGTATTTT. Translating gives CASSLLGTGGGDTQYF.